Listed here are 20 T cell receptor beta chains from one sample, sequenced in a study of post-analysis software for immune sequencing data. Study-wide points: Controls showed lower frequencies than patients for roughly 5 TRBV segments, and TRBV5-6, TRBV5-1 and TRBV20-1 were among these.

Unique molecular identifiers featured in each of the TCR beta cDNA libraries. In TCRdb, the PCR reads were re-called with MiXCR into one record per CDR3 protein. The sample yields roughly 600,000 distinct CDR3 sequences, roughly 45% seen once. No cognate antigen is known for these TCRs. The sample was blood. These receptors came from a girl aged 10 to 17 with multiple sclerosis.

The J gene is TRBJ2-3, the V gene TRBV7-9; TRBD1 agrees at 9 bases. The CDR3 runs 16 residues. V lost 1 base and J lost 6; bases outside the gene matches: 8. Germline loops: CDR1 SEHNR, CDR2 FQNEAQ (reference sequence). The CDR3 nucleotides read TGTGCCAGCAGCTTAGGGTCACAGGGGGCAACGGATACGCAGTATTTT. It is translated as CASSLGSQGATDTQYF. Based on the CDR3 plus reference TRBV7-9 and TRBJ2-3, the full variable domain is DTGVSQNPRHKITKRGQNVTFRCDPISEHNRLYWYRQTLGQGPEFLTYFQNEAQLEKSRLLSDRFSAERPKGSFSTLEIQRTEQGDSAMYLCASSLGSQGATDTQYFGPGTRLTVL.

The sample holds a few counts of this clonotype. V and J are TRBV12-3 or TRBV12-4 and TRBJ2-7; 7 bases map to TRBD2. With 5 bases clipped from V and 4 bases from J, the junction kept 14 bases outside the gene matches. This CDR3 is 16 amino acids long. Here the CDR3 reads CASSITRDYPRYEQYF. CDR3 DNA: TGTGCCAGCAGTATCACCCGGGACTACCCTAGATACGAGCAGTACTTC.

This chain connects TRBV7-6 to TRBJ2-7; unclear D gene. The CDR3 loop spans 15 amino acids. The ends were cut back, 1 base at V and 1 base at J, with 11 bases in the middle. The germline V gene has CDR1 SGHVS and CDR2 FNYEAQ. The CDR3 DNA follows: TGTGCCAGCAGCTTAGGGAGCGCCGCTTCCTACGAGCAGTACTTC. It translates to CASSLGSAASYEQYF.

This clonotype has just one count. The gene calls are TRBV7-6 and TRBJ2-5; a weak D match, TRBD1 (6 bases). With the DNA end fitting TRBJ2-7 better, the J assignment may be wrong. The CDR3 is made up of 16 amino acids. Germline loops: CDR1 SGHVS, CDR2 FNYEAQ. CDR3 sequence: CASSQGMGAQSSEQYF. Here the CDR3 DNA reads TGTGCCAGCAGCCAGGGGATGGGGGCCCAGAGTAGCGAGCAGTACTTC.

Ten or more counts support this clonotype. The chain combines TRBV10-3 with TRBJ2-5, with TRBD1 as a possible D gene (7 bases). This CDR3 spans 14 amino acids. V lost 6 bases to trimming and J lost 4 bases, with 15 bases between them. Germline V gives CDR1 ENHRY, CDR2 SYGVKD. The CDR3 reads CAIRRQGGRETQYF. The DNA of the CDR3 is TGTGCCATCAGACGGCAGGGGGGAAGAGAGACCCAGTACTTC.

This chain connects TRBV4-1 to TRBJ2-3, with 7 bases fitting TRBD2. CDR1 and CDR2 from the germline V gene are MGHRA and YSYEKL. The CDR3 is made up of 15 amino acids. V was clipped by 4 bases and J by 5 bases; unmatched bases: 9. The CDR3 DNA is TGCGCCAGCAGCCTGGGGGGGGTAAGCCTAGATACGCAGTATTTT. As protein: CASSLGGVSLDTQYF.

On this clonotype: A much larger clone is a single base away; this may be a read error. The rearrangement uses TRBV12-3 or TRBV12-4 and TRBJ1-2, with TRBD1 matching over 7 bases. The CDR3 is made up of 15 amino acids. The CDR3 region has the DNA TGTGCCTGCAGGACTAGGGCAGTCCCACAGGGGGGCTACACCTTC. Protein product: CACRTRAVPQGGYTF.

CDR3 in DNA: TGTGCCAGCGGGTCCTACAATGAGCAGTACTTC. Translating it yields CASGSYNEQYF. This rearrangement joins TRBV9 to TRBJ2-1; no clear D. The J call may be mistaken, given a closer DNA end match to TRBJ2-7. The CDR3 runs 11 residues. The germline V gene encodes CDR1 SGDLS and CDR2 YYNGEE.

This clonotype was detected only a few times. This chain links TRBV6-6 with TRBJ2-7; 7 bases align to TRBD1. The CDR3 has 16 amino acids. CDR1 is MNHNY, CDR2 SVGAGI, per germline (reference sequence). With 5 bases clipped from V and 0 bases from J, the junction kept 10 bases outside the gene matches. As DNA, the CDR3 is TGTGCCAGCAGTACTAACACAGGGGCCTACTCCTACGAGCAGTACTTC. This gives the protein CASSTNTGAYSYEQYF.

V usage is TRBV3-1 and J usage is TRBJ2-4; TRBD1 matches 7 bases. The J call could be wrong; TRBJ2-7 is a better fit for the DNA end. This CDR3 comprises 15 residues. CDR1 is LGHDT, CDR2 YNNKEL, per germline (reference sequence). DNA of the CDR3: TGTGCCAGCAGCCCTTCAGGGGGTAACCCCTACGAGCAGTACTTC. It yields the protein CASSPSGGNPYEQYF.

In DNA, the CDR3 is TGTGCCAGCAGCCCGCTAGAGGGGACAGGCTATGGCTACACCTTC. This encodes CASSPLEGTGYGYTF. This chain links TRBV7-9 with TRBJ1-2; 8 nucleotides align to TRBD1. V lost 5 bases to trimming and J lost 4 bases; unmatched junction nucleotides: 9. The CDR3 covers 15 residues. Germline V gene lookup returns CDR1 SEHNR and CDR2 FQNEAQ (reference sequence).

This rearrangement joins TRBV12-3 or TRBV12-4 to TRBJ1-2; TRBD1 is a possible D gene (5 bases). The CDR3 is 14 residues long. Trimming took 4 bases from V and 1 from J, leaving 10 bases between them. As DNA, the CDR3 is TGTGCCAGCAGTTGGGGGAGGGATAACTATGGCTACACCTTC. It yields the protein CASSWGRDNYGYTF.

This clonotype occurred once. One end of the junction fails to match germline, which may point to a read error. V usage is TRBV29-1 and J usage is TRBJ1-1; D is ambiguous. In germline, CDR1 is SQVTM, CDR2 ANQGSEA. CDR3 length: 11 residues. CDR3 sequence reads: CSVEAGSQAFF. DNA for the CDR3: TGCAGTGTTGAAGCCGGGTCTCAAGCTTTCTTT.

The chain's CDR3 is CSARDQASGSDYEQYF. The CDR3 DNA reads as TGCAGTGCTAGAGATCAGGCTAGCGGGAGCGATTACGAGCAGTACTTC. The chain has TRBV20-1 and TRBJ2-7; TRBD2 matches 10 bases. V lost 0 bases, J lost 4 bases, and 9 bases stayed unmatched. The CDR3 is made up of 16 amino acids. Per germline, CDR1 DFQATT and CDR2 SNEGSKA (reference sequence).

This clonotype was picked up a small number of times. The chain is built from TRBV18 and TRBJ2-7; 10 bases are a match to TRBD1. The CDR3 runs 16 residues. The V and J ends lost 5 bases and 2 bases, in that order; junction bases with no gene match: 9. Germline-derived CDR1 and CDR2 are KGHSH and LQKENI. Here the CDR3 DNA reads TGTGCCAGCTCATCAACCGGGACAGGGGACCCCTACGAGCAGTACTTC. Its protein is CASSSTGTGDPYEQYF. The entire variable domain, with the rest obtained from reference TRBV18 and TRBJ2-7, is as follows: NAGVMQNPRHLVRRRGQEARLRCSPMKGHSHVYWYRQLPEEGLKFMVYLQKENIIDESGMPKERFSAEFPKEGPSILRIQQVVRGDSAAYFCASSSTGTGDPYEQYFGPGTRLTVT.

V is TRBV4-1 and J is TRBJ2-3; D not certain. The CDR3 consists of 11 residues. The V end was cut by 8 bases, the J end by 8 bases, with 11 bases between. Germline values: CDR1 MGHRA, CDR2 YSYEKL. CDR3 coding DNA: TGCGCCAGCTCGATTCATGGTACGCAGTATTTT. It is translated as CASSIHGTQYF.

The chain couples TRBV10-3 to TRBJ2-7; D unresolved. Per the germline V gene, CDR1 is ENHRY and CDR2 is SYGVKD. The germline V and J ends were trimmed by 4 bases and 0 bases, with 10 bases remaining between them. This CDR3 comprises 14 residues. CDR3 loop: CAISVGSISYEQYF. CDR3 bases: TGTGCCATCAGTGTTGGCTCCATCTCCTACGAGCAGTACTTC.

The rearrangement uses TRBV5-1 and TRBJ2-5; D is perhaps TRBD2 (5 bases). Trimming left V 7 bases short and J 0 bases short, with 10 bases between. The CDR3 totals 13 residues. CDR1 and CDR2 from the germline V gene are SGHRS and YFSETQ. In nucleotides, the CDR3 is TGCGCCAGCCAAGGACTTGACCAAGAGACCCAGTACTTC. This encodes CASQGLDQETQYF. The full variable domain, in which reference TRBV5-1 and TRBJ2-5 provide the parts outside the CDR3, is KAGVTQTPRYLIKTRGQQVTLSCSPISGHRSVSWYQQTPGQGLQFLFEYFSETQRNKGNFPGRFSGRQFSNSRSEMNVSTLELGDSALYLCASQGLDQETQYFGPGTRLLVL.

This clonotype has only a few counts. The CDR3, as DNA: TGTGCCACCAGCAATAGGGACGCTTACGAGCAGTACTTC. It codes for CATSNRDAYEQYF. The chain uses TRBV15 and TRBJ2-7, with D possibly called TRBD1 or TRBD2 (5 bases each). V lost 4 bases, J lost 4 bases, and 11 bases lay in between. CDR1 LNHNV and CDR2 YYDKDF come from the germline V gene (reference sequence). The CDR3 loop spans 13 amino acids. The complete variable domain, with remaining parts taken from reference TRBV15 and TRBJ2-7, reads DAMVIQNPRYQVTQFGKPVTLSCSQTLNHNVMYWYQQKSSQAPKLLFHYYDKDFNNEADTPDNFQSRRPNTSFCFLDIRSPGLGDTAMYLCATSNRDAYEQYFGPGTRLTVT.

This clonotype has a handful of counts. The CDR3 region is CASSYSTGTGNEQYF. CDR3 nucleotide sequence: TGTGCCAGCAGTTACTCGACGGGAACAGGGAACGAGCAGTACTTC. The rearrangement uses TRBV6-6 and TRBJ2-7; D may be TRBD1 (6 bases). There are 15 residues in the CDR3. Trimming shortened V by 0 bases and J by 5 bases, and 14 bases separated the two germline ends. The V gene's germline CDR1 is MNHNY and CDR2 SVGAGI (reference sequence).